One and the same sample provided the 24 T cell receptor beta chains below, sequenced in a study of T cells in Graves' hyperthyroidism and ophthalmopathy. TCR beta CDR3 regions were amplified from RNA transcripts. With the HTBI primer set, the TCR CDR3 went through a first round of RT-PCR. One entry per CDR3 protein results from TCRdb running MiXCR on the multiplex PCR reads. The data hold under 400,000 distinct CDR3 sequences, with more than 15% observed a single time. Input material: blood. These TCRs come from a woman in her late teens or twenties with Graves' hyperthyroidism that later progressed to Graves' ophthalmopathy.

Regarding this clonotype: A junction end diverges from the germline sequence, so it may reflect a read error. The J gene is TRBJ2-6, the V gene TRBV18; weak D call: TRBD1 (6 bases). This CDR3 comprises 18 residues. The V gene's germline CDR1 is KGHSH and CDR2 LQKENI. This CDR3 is CASSPPGQGITGANVLTF. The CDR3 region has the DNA TGTGCCAGCTCGCCACCGGGACAAGGGATAACTGGGGCCAACGTCCTGACTTTC. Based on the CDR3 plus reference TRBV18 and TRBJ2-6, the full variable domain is NAGVMQNPRHLVRRRGQEARLRCSPMKGHSHVYWYRQLPEEGLKFMVYLQKENIIDESGMPKERFSAEFPKEGPSILRIQQVVRGDSAAYFCASSPPGQGITGANVLTFGAGSRLTVL.

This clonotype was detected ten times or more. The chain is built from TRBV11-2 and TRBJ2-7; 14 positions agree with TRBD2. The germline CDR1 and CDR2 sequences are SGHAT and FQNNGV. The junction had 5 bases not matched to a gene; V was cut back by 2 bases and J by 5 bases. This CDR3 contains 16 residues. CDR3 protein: CASSLLGLAGDHEQYF. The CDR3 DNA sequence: TGTGCCAGCAGCTTATTGGGACTAGCGGGAGATCACGAGCAGTACTTC.

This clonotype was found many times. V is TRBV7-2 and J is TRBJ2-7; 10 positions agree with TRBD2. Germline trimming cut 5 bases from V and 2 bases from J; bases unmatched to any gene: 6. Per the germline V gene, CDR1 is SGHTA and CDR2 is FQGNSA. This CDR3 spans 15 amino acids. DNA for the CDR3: TGTGCCAGCAGCACCGCTAGCGGGAGTACCTACGAGCAGTACTTC. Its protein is CASSTASGSTYEQYF.

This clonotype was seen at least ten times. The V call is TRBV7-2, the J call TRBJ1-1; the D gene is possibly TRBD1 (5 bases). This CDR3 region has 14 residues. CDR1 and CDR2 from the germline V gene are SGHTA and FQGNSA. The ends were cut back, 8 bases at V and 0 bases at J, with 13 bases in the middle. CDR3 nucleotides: TGTGCCAGCGCTACCGGGACGTTGAACACTGAAGCTTTCTTT. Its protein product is CASATGTLNTEAFF.

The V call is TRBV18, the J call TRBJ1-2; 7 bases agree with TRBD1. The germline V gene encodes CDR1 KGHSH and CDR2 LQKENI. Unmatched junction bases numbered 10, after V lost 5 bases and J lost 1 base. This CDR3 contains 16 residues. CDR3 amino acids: CASSTGTERNNYGYTF. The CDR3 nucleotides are TGTGCCAGCTCAACGGGGACAGAGAGAAATAACTATGGCTACACCTTC.

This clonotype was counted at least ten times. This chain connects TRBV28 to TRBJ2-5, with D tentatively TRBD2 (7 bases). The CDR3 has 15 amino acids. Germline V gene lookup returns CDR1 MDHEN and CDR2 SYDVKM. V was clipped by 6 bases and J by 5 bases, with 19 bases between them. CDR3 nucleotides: TGTGCCAGCAGAGCTTCGGGGGGCTCCGTGGAGACCCAGTACTTC. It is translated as CASRASGGSVETQYF.

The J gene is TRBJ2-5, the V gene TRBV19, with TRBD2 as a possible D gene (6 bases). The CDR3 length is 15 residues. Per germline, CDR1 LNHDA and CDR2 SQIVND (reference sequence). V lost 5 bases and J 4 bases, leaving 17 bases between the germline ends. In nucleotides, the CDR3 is TGTGCCAGTAGTGGGGTAGCGGATTTTCCAGAGACCCAGTACTTC. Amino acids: CASSGVADFPETQYF.

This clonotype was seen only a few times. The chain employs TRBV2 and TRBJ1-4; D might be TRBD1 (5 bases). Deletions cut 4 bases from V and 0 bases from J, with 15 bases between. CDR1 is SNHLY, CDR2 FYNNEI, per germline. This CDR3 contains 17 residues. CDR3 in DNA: TGTGCCAGCAGTGCCCGCCCAGGGTTTTCAACTAATGAAAAACTGTTTTTT. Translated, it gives CASSARPGFSTNEKLFF.

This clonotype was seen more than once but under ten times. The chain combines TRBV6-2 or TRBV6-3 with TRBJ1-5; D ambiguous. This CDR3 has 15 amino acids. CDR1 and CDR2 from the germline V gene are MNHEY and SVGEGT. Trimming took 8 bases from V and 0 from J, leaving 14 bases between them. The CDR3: CASRGVDISNQPQHF. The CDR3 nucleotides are TGTGCCAGCCGGGGAGTAGATATTAGCAATCAGCCCCAGCATTTT.

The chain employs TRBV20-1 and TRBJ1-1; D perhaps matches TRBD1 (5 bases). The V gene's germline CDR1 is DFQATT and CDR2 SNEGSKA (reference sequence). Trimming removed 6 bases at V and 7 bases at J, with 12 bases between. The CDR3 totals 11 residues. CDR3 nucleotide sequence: TGCAGTGCCCCCTGGACAATTGAAGCTTTCTTT. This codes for CSAPWTIEAFF.

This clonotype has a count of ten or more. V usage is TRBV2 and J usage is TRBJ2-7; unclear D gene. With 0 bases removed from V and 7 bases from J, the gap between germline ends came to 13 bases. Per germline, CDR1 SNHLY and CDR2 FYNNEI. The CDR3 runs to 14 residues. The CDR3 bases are TGTGCCAGCAGTGAAGCGCTTATTGGAAGGGAGCAGTACTTC. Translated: CASSEALIGREQYF.

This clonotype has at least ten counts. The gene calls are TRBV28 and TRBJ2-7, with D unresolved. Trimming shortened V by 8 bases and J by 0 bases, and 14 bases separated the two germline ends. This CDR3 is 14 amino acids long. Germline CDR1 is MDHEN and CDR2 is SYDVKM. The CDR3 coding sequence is TGTGCCAGCCAGACGATCCACAACTCCTACGAGCAGTACTTC. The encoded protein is CASQTIHNSYEQYF. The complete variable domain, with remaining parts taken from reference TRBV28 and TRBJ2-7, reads DVKVTQSSRYLVKRTGEKVFLECVQDMDHENMFWYRQDPGLGLRLIYFSYDVKMKEKGDIPEGYSVSREKKERFSLILESASTNQTSMYLCASQTIHNSYEQYFGPGTRLTVT.

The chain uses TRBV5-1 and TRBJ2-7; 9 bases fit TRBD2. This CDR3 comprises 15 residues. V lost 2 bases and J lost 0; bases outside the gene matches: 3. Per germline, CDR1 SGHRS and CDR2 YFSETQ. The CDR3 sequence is CASSLLSGSSYEQYF. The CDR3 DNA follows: TGCGCCAGCAGCTTACTTAGCGGGAGCTCCTACGAGCAGTACTTC.

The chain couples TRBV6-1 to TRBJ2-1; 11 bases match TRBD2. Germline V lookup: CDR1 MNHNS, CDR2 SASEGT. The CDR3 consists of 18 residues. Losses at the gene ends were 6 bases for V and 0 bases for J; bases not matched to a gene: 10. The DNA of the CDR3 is TGTGCCAGCAGGAAACTAGCGGGAGCAATCTCCTCCTACAATGAGCAGTTCTTC. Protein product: CASRKLAGAISSYNEQFF.

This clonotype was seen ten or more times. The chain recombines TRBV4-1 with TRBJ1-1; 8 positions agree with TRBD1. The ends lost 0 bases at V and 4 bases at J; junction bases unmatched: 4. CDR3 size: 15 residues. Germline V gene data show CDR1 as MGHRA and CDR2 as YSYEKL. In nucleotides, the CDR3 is TGCGCCAGCAGCCAAGATATCACAGGGGGCACTGAAGCTTTCTTT. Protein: CASSQDITGGTEAFF.

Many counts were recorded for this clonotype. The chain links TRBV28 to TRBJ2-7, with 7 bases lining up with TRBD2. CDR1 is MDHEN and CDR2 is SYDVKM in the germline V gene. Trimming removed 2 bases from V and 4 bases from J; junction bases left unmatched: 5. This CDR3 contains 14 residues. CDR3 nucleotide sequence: TGTGCCAGCAGTTTAGGGGGGGGTTGGTACGAGCAGTACTTC. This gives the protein CASSLGGGWYEQYF. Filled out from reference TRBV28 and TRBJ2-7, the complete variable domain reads DVKVTQSSRYLVKRTGEKVFLECVQDMDHENMFWYRQDPGLGLRLIYFSYDVKMKEKGDIPEGYSVSREKKERFSLILESASTNQTSMYLCASSLGGGWYEQYFGPGTRLTVT.

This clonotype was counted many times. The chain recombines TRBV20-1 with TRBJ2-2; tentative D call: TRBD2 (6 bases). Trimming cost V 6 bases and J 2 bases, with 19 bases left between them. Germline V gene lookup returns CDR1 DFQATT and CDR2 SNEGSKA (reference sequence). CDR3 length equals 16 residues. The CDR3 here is CSAGNRLDTNTGELFF. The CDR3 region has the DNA TGCAGTGCGGGTAATCGACTAGACACAAACACCGGGGAGCTGTTTTTT.

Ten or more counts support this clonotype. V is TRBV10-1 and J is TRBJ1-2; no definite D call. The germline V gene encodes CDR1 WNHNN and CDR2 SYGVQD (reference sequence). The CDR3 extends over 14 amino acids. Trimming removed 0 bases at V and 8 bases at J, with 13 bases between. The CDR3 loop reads CASSESTWGGGYTF. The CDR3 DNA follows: TGCGCCAGCAGTGAGTCGACGTGGGGTGGCGGCTACACCTTC.

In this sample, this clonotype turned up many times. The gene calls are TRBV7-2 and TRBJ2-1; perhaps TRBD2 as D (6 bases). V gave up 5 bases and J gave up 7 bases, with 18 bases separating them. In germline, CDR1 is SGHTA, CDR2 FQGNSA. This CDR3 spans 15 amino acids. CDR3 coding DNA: TGTGCCAGCAGCCGGAGCTGGAGGGCGGAAAATGAGCAGTTCTTC. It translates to CASSRSWRAENEQFF.

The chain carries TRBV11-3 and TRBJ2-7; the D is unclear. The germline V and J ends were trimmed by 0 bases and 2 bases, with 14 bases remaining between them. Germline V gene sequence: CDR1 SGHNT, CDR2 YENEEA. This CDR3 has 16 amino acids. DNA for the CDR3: TGTGCCAGCAGCTTAGATTATACAGACAACCCCTACGAGCAGTACTTC. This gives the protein CASSLDYTDNPYEQYF.

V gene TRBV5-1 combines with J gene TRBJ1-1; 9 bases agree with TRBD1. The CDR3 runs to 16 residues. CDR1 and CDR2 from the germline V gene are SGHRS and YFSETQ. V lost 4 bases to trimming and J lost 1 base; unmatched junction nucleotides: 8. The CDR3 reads CASSGGQGIWNTEAFF. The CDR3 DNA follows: TGCGCCAGCAGCGGGGGACAGGGAATTTGGAACACTGAAGCTTTCTTT. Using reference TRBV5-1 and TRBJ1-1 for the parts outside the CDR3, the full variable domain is KAGVTQTPRYLIKTRGQQVTLSCSPISGHRSVSWYQQTPGQGLQFLFEYFSETQRNKGNFPGRFSGRQFSNSRSEMNVSTLELGDSALYLCASSGGQGIWNTEAFFGQGTRLTVV.

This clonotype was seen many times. The CDR3 sequence is CASSASLPAEQFF. The CDR3 bases are TGTGCCAGCAGTGCCAGCTTACCGGCTGAGCAGTTCTTC. V and J are TRBV6-1 and TRBJ2-1; no firm D call. Per germline, CDR1 MNHNS and CDR2 SASEGT. The CDR3 is made up of 13 amino acids. V was cut by 4 bases and J by 9 bases, with 13 bases left in between.

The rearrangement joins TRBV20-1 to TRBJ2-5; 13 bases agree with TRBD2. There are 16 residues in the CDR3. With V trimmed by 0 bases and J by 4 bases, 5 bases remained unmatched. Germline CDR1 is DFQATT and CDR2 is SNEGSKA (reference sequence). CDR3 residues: CSARESLAGGRETQYF. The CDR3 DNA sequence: TGCAGTGCTAGAGAATCACTAGCGGGAGGGCGAGAGACCCAGTACTTC.

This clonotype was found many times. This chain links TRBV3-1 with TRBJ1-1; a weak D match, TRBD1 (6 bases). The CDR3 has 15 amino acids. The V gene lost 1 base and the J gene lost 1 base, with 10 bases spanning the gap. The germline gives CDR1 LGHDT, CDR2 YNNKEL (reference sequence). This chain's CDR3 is CASSQGQVTNTEAFF. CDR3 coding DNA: TGTGCCAGCAGCCAAGGACAGGTTACGAACACTGAAGCTTTCTTT. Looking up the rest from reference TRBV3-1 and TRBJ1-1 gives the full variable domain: DTAVSQTPKYLVTQMGNDKSIKCEQNLGHDTMYWYKQDSKKFLKIMFSYNNKELIINETVPNRFSPKSPDKAHLNLHINSLELGDSAVYFCASSQGQVTNTEAFFGQGTRLTVV.